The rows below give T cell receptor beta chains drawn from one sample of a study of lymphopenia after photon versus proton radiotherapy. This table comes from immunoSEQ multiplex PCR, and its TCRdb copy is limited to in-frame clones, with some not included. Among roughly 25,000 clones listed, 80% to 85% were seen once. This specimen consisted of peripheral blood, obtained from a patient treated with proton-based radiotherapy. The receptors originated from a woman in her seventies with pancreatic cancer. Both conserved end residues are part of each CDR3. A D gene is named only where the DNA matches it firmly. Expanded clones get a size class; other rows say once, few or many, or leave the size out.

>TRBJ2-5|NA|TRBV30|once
TGTGCCTGGGGCCCGGGACTCTGGGAGACCCAGTACTTC
CAWGPGLWETQYF
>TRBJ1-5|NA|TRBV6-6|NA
TGTGCCAGTGTCGACACGGTTCGCAATCAGCCCCAGCATTTT
CASVDTVRNQPQHF
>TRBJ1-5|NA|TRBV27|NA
TGTGCCAGCAGGAGATCCGGGACAACTTTTAGCAATCAGCCCCAGCATTTT
CASRRSGTTFSNQPQHF
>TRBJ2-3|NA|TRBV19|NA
TGTGCCAGTAGTCGAAGGTCTGGGGCAGATACGCAGTATTTT
CASSRRSGADTQYF
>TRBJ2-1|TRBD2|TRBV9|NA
TGTGCCAGCAGCGTTAGCGGGAGGGTATACAATGAGCAGTTCTTC
CASSVSGRVYNEQFF
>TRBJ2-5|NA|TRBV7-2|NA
TGTGCCAGCAGCTCAAACGGGGGTCAAGAGACCCAGTACTTC
CASSSNGGQETQYF
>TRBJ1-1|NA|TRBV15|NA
TGTGCCACCAGCAGAGATCGGGCGGACTTTTATGAAGCTTTCTTT
CATSRDRADFYEAFF
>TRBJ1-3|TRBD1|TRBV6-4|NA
TGTGCCAGCAGTGCCACCGACAGGGTCCCTGGAAACACCATATATTTT
CASSATDRVPGNTIYF
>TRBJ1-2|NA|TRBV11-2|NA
TGTGCCAGCAGCTTAGGTGGCGGAGCTAACTATGGCTACACCTTC
CASSLGGGANYGYTF
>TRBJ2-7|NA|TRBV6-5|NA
TGTGCCAGCAGTTCCCGAGTTGTCCCCGAGCAGTACTTC
CASSSRVVPEQYF
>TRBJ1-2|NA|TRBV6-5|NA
TGTGCCAGCAGCTACGGTCGAGGAGACTATGGCTACACCTTC
CASSYGRGDYGYTF
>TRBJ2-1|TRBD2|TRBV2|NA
TGTGCCAGCAGGCGGGGGAGTGAGCAGTTCTTC
CASRRGSEQFF
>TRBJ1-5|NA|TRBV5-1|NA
TGCGCCAGCAGCTTGGGGACGGGCAATCAGCCCCAGCATTTT
CASSLGTGNQPQHF
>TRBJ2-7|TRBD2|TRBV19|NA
TGTGCCAGTAGTGCGACCCTAGCGGGGTCCTACGAGCAGTACTTC
CASSATLAGSYEQYF
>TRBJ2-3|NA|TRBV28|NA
TGTGCCAGCCGCGAGTTCGGAGCCACAGATACGCAGTATTTT
CASREFGATDTQYF
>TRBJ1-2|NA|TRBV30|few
TGTGCCTGGAGTGATTCTGGCCTTGGCTACACCTTC
CAWSDSGLGYTF
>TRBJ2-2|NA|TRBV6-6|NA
TGTGCCAGCAGTTACCTGGAGTTCACCGGGGAGCTGTTTTTT
CASSYLEFTGELFF
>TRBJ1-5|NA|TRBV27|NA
TGTGCCAGCAGTTTGGTGGCAGGAGTCAATCAGCCCCAGCATTTT
CASSLVAGVNQPQHF
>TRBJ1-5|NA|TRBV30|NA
TGTGCCTGGAGTGTAACTCTCGGTCAGCCCCAGCATTTT
CAWSVTLGQPQHF
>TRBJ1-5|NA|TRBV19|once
TGTGCCAGTTCTGGGTTAGACGGTAGTCAGCCCCAGCATTTT
CASSGLDGSQPQHF
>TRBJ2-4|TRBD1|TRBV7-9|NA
TGTGCCAGCAGCGGGATTCAGGGGGTGGGAAACATTCAGTACTTC
CASSGIQGVGNIQYF
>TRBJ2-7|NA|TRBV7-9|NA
TGTGCCAGCAGCCCCCACGACGAGCAGTACTTC
CASSPHDEQYF
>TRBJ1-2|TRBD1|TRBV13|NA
TGTGCCAGCAGCGTGGACCGGGACAGCTATGGCTACACCTTC
CASSVDRDSYGYTF
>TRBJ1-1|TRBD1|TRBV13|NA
TGTGCCAGCAGCGAGAGACCGGGACAGGGGGCCCCTACCGCTTTCTTT
CASSERPGQGAPTAFF
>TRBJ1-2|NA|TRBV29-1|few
TGCAGCGTTCGATCCTGGACGGGGGGGGACTCTGGCTACACCTTC
CSVRSWTGGDSGYTF
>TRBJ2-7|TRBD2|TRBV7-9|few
TGTGCCAGCGGGGGACTAGCAGACTACGAGCAGTACTTC
CASGGLADYEQYF
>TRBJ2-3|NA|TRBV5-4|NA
TGTGCCAGCAGCCGGGGGACAGATACGCAGTATTTT
CASSRGTDTQYF
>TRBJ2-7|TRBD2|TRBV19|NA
TGTGCCAGTAGTATAGATGGACTAGCGGGAGTAACTTCGCCCTACGAGCAGTACTTC
CASSIDGLAGVTSPYEQYF
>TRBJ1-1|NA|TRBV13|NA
TGTGCCAGCAGCAAGGACAGTGAAGCTTTCTTT
CASSKDSEAFF
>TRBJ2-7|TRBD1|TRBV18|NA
TGTGCCAGCTCTCAAAAAGGGGACAGGGACGAGCAGTACTTC
CASSQKGDRDEQYF
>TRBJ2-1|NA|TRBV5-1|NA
TGCGCCAGCAGCTTGGTCCCCCAGGGCGGGGACAATGAGCAGTTCTTC
CASSLVPQGGDNEQFF
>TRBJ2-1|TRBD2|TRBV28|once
TGTGCCAGCAGTCCCAGCGGGAGGGCCGATGAGCAGTTCTTC
CASSPSGRADEQFF
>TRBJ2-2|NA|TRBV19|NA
TGTGCCTCCTGGGGGCGTACGAACACCGGGGAGCTGTTTTTT
CASWGRTNTGELFF
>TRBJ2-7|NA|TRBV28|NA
TGTGCCAGCAGCTGGACAGGGAGGGCCTACGAGCAGTACTTC
CASSWTGRAYEQYF
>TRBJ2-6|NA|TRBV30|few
TGTGCCTGGAGTGGGAGAATGGCCCTGACTTTC
CAWSGRMALTF
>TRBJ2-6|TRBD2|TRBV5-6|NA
TGTGCCAGCAGCTTCCTAGCGGGAGGGATTCCCTCTGGGGCCAACGTCCTGACTTTC
CASSFLAGGIPSGANVLTF
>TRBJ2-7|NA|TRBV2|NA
TGTGCCAGCAGTGCAACAGGGCCGTCCGAGCAGTACTTC
CASSATGPSEQYF
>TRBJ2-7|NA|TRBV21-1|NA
TGTGCCAGCAGCAAGGACGGACGAGCCTACGAGCAGTACTTC
CASSKDGRAYEQYF
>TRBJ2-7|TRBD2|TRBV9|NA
TGTGCCAGCAGCGTAGCTGGGGGGGGCTACGAGCAGTACTTC
CASSVAGGGYEQYF
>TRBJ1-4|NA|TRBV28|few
TGTGCCAGCAGCCAATCAGGGTTGTCGACTAATGAAAAACTGTTTTTT
CASSQSGLSTNEKLFF
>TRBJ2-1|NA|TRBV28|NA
TGTGCCAGCAGTTTAATCCTCCTCGAGCAGTTCTTC
CASSLILLEQFF
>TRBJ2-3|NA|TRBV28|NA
TGTGCCAGCAGTTTGAGGGCCGGCACAGATACGCAGTATTTT
CASSLRAGTDTQYF
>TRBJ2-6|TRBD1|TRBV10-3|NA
TGTGCCACCGGACAGGGTCGGGTGTCTGGGGCCAACGTCCTGACTTTC
CATGQGRVSGANVLTF
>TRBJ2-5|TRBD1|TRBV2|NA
TGTGCCAGCAGTCAAGGGGGCACCTTCCAAGAGACCCAGTACTTC
CASSQGGTFQETQYF
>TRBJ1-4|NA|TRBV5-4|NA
TGTGCCACACGATCGGGGGGGTCGGAGACATCGAAACTGTTTTTT
CATRSGGSETSKLFF
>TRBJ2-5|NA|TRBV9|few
TGTGCCAGCAGCGACTCCCTCCGAGGGGAGACCCAGTACTTC
CASSDSLRGETQYF
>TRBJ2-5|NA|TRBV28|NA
TGTGCCAGCAGTTTTCATGGCGAGACCCAGTACTTC
CASSFHGETQYF
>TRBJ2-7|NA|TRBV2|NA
TGTGCCAGCAGTGGGAGTGAGCAGTACTTC
CASSGSEQYF
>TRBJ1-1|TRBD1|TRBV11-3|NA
TGTGCCAGCAGCATGCCACAGGGGTTTGGAACTGAAGCTTTCTTT
CASSMPQGFGTEAFF
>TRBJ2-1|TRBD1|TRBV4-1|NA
TGCGCCAGCAGCCAAGATCCGACAGGGGGCTACAATGAGCAGTTCTTC
CASSQDPTGGYNEQFF
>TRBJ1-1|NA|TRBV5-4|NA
TGTGCCAGCAGCTTATCTTCAGCGAACACTGAAGCTTTCTTT
CASSLSSANTEAFF
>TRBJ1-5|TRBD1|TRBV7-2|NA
TGTGCCAGCAGCTCGGACAGGGGTAGCAATCAGCCCCAGCATTTT
CASSSDRGSNQPQHF
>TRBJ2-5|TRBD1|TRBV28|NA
TGTGCCAGCCGGACAGGGGGTACGGAGACCCAGTACTTC
CASRTGGTETQYF
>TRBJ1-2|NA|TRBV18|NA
TGTGCCAGCTCGAACTGGGGGAATGGCTACACCTTC
CASSNWGNGYTF